The 13 T cell receptor beta chains listed next were all sequenced from one sample in a study of OX40 agonist ivuxolimab in advanced cancers. Clones were sequenced by immunoSEQ multiplex PCR, and TCRdb holds only the in-frame ones, with some missing. The sample holds 28,000 or so clones; about 80% are singletons and the top ten take around 10%. Specimen: CD4+ or CD8+ T cells sorted from blood, collected in a trial of the OX40 agonist ivuxolimab. These receptors all stem from an adult with an advanced solid tumor such as melanoma, head and neck, liver or kidney cancer.

Details on this clone: This sample also contains other DNA sequences that code for the same CDR3. The V and J genes are TRBV28 and TRBJ2-2, with 16 bases lining up with TRBD2. CDR1 is MDHEN and CDR2 is SYDVKM in the germline V gene. J gave up 5 bases and V 6 bases, and 3 bases lay outside the gene matches. The CDR3 is 16 residues long. The CDR3 DNA reads TGTGCCAGCAGGGGACTAGCGGGGGGGGGAACCGGGGAGCTGTTTTTT. It specifies CASRGLAGGGTGELFF.

The chain carries TRBV18 and TRBJ2-1, with 8 positions matching TRBD2. V shed 1 base, J shed 6 bases, and the junction held 8 bases outside the gene matches. CDR3 length equals 16 residues. Germline V gives CDR1 KGHSH, CDR2 LQKENI. The CDR3 reads CASSPRVRGALNEQFF. The DNA for the CDR3 is TGTGCCAGCTCACCACGGGTGCGGGGGGCCCTCAATGAGCAGTTCTTC.

This clone was observed a handful of times. The rearrangement joins TRBV5-1 to TRBJ2-5; 7 nucleotides align to TRBD1. In germline, CDR1 is SGHRS, CDR2 YFSETQ. CDR3 length: 16 amino acids. J gave up 0 bases and V 7 bases, and 12 bases lay outside the gene matches. DNA of the CDR3: TGCGCCAGCTCCACTAAGGGGGCTTCGTACCAAGAGACCCAGTACTTC. As protein: CASSTKGASYQETQYF. The full variable domain, in which reference TRBV5-1 and TRBJ2-5 provide the parts outside the CDR3, is KAGVTQTPRYLIKTRGQQVTLSCSPISGHRSVSWYQQTPGQGLQFLFEYFSETQRNKGNFPGRFSGRQFSNSRSEMNVSTLELGDSALYLCASSTKGASYQETQYFGPGTRLLVL.

V gene TRBV18 combines with J gene TRBJ1-2, with a tentative D call TRBD1 (5 bases). The CDR3 is 14 residues long. The V end was cut by 4 bases, the J end by 3 bases, with 12 bases between. Germline loops: CDR1 KGHSH, CDR2 LQKENI. The CDR3 DNA is TGTGCCAGCTCACGGAGTGGGGGGGACTATGGCTACACCTTC. Encoded protein: CASSRSGGDYGYTF.

The rearrangement uses TRBV7-3 and TRBJ1-1, with D hard to call. Germline CDR1 SGHTA, CDR2 FQGTGA. Trimming shortened V by 6 bases and J by 5 bases, and 16 bases separated the two germline ends. This CDR3 is 14 amino acids long. CDR3 amino acids: CASSFWDGKTEAFF. CDR3 nucleotide sequence: TGTGCCAGCAGTTTTTGGGATGGGAAGACTGAAGCTTTCTTT.

The rearrangement uses TRBV4-3 and TRBJ1-5, with 7 bases fitting TRBD1. Per the germline V gene, CDR1 is LGHNA and CDR2 is YSLEER. V was pared by 1 base and J by 9 bases, with 6 bases of the junction left unmatched. There are 14 residues in the CDR3. CDR3 protein: CASSQGTGSGPQHF. The CDR3 region has the DNA TGCGCCAGCAGCCAAGGGACAGGATCAGGGCCCCAGCATTTT.

The chain has TRBV11-1 and TRBJ2-7, with D possibly called TRBD1 or TRBD2 (5 bases each). Trimming stripped 5 bases from V and 2 bases from J, with 13 bases between. Germline V gene lookup returns CDR1 SGHAT and CDR2 FQDESV (reference sequence). The CDR3 spans 14 residues. The CDR3, as DNA: TGTGCCAGCAGCCGGGACGGGCCTGCCTACGAGCAGTACTTC. Residues: CASSRDGPAYEQYF.

The sample holds one count of this clone. The V and J genes are TRBV9 and TRBJ1-6; weak D call: TRBD1 (5 bases). CDR3 length equals 15 residues. V lost 3 bases to trimming and J lost 5 bases, with 12 bases between them. The germline CDR1 and CDR2 sequences are SGDLS and YYNGEE. The CDR3 loop reads CASSAGGGNNSPLHF. The CDR3 bases are TGTGCCAGCAGCGCCGGGGGTGGGAATAATTCACCCCTCCACTTT.

The genes are TRBV11-2 and TRBJ2-4, with D tentatively TRBD2 (6 bases). The CDR3 totals 16 residues. The ends were cut back, 1 base at V and 1 base at J, with 11 bases in the middle. In germline, CDR1 is SGHAT, CDR2 FQNNGV. The CDR3 nucleotides are TGTGCCAGCAGCTTAGCCGGGGGAAGGGCCAAAAACATTCAGTACTTC. Its translation is CASSLAGGRAKNIQYF.

This chain uses TRBV30 with TRBJ2-7, with 9 bases that match TRBD1. After removal of 0 bases from V and 9 bases from J, the junction contained 3 bases not matched to a gene. Germline V gives CDR1 GTSNPN, CDR2 SVGIG (reference sequence). The length of the CDR3 is 12 residues. CDR3 sequence reads: CAWSVLQGAQYF. DNA for the CDR3: TGTGCCTGGAGTGTACTACAGGGGGCGCAGTACTTC.

The chain has TRBV27 and TRBJ1-1; no reliable D call. V lost 4 bases, J lost 0 bases, and 6 bases lay in between. The CDR3 has 13 amino acids. Germline CDR1 MNHEY, CDR2 SMNVEV (reference sequence). The CDR3, as DNA: TGTGCCAGCAGTTCCAACTTGAACACTGAAGCTTTCTTT. Its translation is CASSSNLNTEAFF.

In its sample, this clone was seen a few times. The chain joins TRBV27 to TRBJ2-1; D unclear. The CDR3 has 16 amino acids. Trimming took 2 bases from V and 6 from J, leaving 17 bases between them. The V gene's germline CDR1 is MNHEY and CDR2 SMNVEV (reference sequence). The CDR3 nucleotides are TGTGCCAGCAGTTTAAATCCGGTCGGGCCGCGCAATGAGCAGTTCTTC. This translates into CASSLNPVGPRNEQFF.

Only one count was recorded for this clone. CDR3 DNA sequence: TGTGCCAGCAGCGTAGAGGTAGCGGAATCATACAATGAGCAGTTCTTC. This gives the protein CASSVEVAESYNEQFF. V is TRBV9 and J is TRBJ2-1, with D possibly being TRBD2 (6 bases). The germline CDR1 and CDR2 sequences are SGDLS and YYNGEE. There are 16 residues in the CDR3. Trimming removed 0 bases from V and 4 bases from J, with 14 bases in between.